Shown below are 22 T cell receptor beta chains from a single sample sequenced in a study of control samples from healthy donors and cancer patients. Some clones are missing from TCRdb's copy, which holds only in-frame ones; the method was immunoSEQ multiplex PCR. This table has around 41,000 clones, around 83% appearing once. Sequenced material: PBMCs. Every receptor here comes from a woman in her sixties or seventies with lung cancer.

The V and J genes are TRBV5-6 and TRBJ1-2; no reliable D call. V lost 4 bases, J lost 2 bases, and 9 bases lay in between. Looked up from germline, CDR1 is SGHDT and CDR2 is YYEEEE. The CDR3 has 13 residues. The DNA for the CDR3 is TGTGCCAGCAGCCAATCCGGAAACTATGGCTACACCTTC. Residues: CASSQSGNYGYTF. The full variable domain, rest sourced from reference TRBV5-6 and TRBJ1-2, is DAGVTQSPTHLIKTRGQQVTLRCSPKSGHDTVSWYQQALGQGPQFIFQYYEEEERQRGNFPDRFSGHQFPNYSSELNVNALLLGDSALYLCASSQSGNYGYTFGSGTRLTVV.

J is TRBJ2-3 and V is TRBV11-2; no firm D call. This CDR3 is built from 17 residues. The germline V gene has CDR1 SGHAT and CDR2 FQNNGV. The V end was cut by 1 base, the J end by 0 bases, with 14 bases between. The CDR3 here is CASSLGTIVPSTDTQYF. The CDR3 DNA reads as TGTGCCAGCAGCTTAGGGACGATAGTCCCTAGCACAGATACGCAGTATTTT.

The table lists this clone with a few counts. CDR3 sequence (DNA): TGTGCCAGCAGATCGACTAGCGGGAGCTACAATGAGCAGTTCTTC. It specifies CASRSTSGSYNEQFF. The chain couples TRBV6-5 to TRBJ2-1; 12 bases are shared with TRBD2. Trimming removed 6 bases from V and 3 bases from J; junction bases left unmatched: 3. In germline, CDR1 is MNHEY, CDR2 SVGAGI. CDR3 length: 15 amino acids.

V gene TRBV9 combines with J gene TRBJ2-7, with 9 bases matching TRBD2. Germline V gene sequence: CDR1 SGDLS, CDR2 YYNGEE. V lost 4 bases to trimming and J lost 2 bases; unmatched junction nucleotides: 10. The CDR3 spans 16 residues. As DNA, the CDR3 is TGTGCCAGCAGCCTTTCTCCTAGCGGGGCCGCCTACGAGCAGTACTTC. This gives the protein CASSLSPSGAAYEQYF.

This chain uses TRBV15 with TRBJ1-1, with 7 nucleotides matching TRBD1. Germline loops: CDR1 LNHNV, CDR2 YYDKDF (reference sequence). This CDR3 comprises 15 residues. V lost 0 bases, J lost 8 bases, and 9 bases stayed unmatched. The CDR3 nucleotides read TGTGCCACCAGCAGAGATGGCACCAGGGACAGCGAAGCTTTCTTT. This translates into CATSRDGTRDSEAFF.

The chain uses TRBV4-1 and TRBJ2-6; D gene uncertain. Germline loops: CDR1 MGHRA, CDR2 YSYEKL. Trimming cost V 1 base and J 1 base, with 5 bases left between them. This CDR3 region has 15 residues. This CDR3 is CASSQVISGANVLTF. The CDR3 nucleotides read TGCGCCAGCAGCCAAGTTATATCTGGGGCCAACGTCCTGACTTTC.

The V gene is TRBV2, the J gene TRBJ1-3, with D uncertain. The CDR3 totals 13 residues. Germline values: CDR1 SNHLY, CDR2 FYNNEI. Between the trimmed V and J ends, which lost 4 bases and 7 bases, there was a span of 11 bases. Here the CDR3 DNA reads TGTGCCAGCAGTGGGTGGAGGGAGAACACCATATATTTT. Amino acids: CASSGWRENTIYF.

V usage is TRBV18 and J usage is TRBJ1-3; 10 nucleotides line up with TRBD1. With 4 bases clipped from V and 0 bases from J, the junction kept 6 bases outside the gene matches. The CDR3 is made up of 17 amino acids. Germline V CDR1 and CDR2: KGHSH, LQKENI. The CDR3 sequence: CASSLDRGTSSGNTIYF. The CDR3 nucleotides are TGTGCCAGCTCACTGGACAGGGGGACAAGCTCTGGAAACACCATATATTTT.

CDR3 nucleotide sequence: TGCGCCAGCAGCTTGGGTGCAGGGAACGAGCAGTACTTC. Protein: CASSLGAGNEQYF. The chain combines TRBV5-1 with TRBJ2-7, with a tentative D call TRBD1 (5 bases). The V end lost 0 bases, the J end lost 5 bases, and 9 bases lay between the germline ends. Germline values: CDR1 SGHRS, CDR2 YFSETQ. The CDR3 runs 13 residues.

This clone was found once. This CDR3 is CASSQGRTGEETQYF. In DNA, the CDR3 is TGTGCCAGCAGCCAAGGAAGGACAGGGGAGGAGACCCAGTACTTC. The rearrangement uses TRBV3-1 (or the pseudogene TRBV3-2) and TRBJ2-5, with 9 bases fitting TRBD1. CDR3 length: 15 residues. Germline V gene lookup returns CDR1 LGHDT and CDR2 YNNKEL (reference sequence). With V trimmed by 1 base and J by 5 bases, 5 bases remained unmatched.

The chain carries TRBV27 and TRBJ1-1; 8 bases agree with TRBD1. Trimming removed 3 bases from V and 3 bases from J; junction bases left unmatched: 9. The CDR3 totals 16 residues. CDR1 and CDR2 from the germline V gene are MNHEY and SMNVEV (reference sequence). DNA for the CDR3: TGTGCCAGCAGTTTCTTCGCAGGGGGCGGGTACACTGAAGCTTTCTTT. The encoded protein is CASSFFAGGGYTEAFF.

The chain is built from TRBV5-1 and TRBJ1-2; D gene uncertain. The CDR3 runs to 11 residues. Germline CDR1 reads SGHRS; CDR2 reads YFSETQ. With 5 bases removed from V and 6 bases from J, the gap between germline ends came to 8 bases. The CDR3 is CASRRTDGYTF. The DNA of the CDR3 is TGCGCCAGCAGACGGACTGATGGCTACACCTTC.

The genes are TRBV10-3 and TRBJ2-3, with a possible D match to TRBD2 (5 bases). Trimming removed 4 bases from V and 10 bases from J, with 18 bases in between. This CDR3 has 14 amino acids. Germline V gene data show CDR1 as ENHRY and CDR2 as SYGVKD. The CDR3 sequence is CAISADKGVPSQYF. CDR3 in DNA: TGTGCCATCAGTGCGGATAAGGGAGTTCCCTCGCAGTATTTT.

The CDR3 loop is CSVEPGGAGTGPNMGETQYF. The CDR3 nucleotides read TGCAGCGTTGAACCCGGCGGGGCCGGGACAGGACCAAACATGGGAGAGACCCAGTACTTC. V usage is TRBV29-1 and J usage is TRBJ2-5; 8 positions agree with TRBD1. CDR3 length: 20 residues. The germline CDR1 and CDR2 sequences are SQVTM and ANQGSEA. V shed 2 bases, J shed 4 bases, and the junction held 24 bases outside the gene matches.

V and J are TRBV2 and TRBJ2-3, with TRBD2 identical over 11 bases. The length of the CDR3 is 14 residues. CDR1 is SNHLY, CDR2 FYNNEI, per germline. V gave up 7 bases and J gave up 5 bases; unmatched junction bases: 5. CDR3 region: CASKLAGEVDTQYF. The CDR3 nucleotides are TGTGCCAGCAAACTAGCGGGAGAGGTAGATACGCAGTATTTT. Full variable domain (outside the CDR3, taken from reference TRBV2 and TRBJ2-3): EPEVTQTPSHQVTQMGQEVILRCVPISNHLYFYWYRQILGQKVEFLVSFYNNEISEKSEIFDDQFSVERPDGSNFTLKIRSTKLEDSAMYFCASKLAGEVDTQYFGPGTRLTVL.

This clone is a singleton in its sample. This sample includes further DNA sequences coding for the same CDR3. The rearrangement uses TRBV18 and TRBJ1-5, with D possibly being TRBD1 (6 bases). CDR1 is KGHSH and CDR2 is LQKENI in the germline V gene. The CDR3 is 14 amino acids. The germline V and J ends were trimmed by 3 bases and 4 bases, with 10 bases remaining between them. Here the CDR3 reads CASSPGQPNQPQHF. CDR3 coding DNA: TGTGCCAGCTCACCGGGACAACCAAATCAGCCCCAGCATTTT.

The V and J genes are TRBV18 and TRBJ2-2; TRBD1 aligns across 7 bases. The germline gives CDR1 KGHSH, CDR2 LQKENI. There are 15 residues in the CDR3. Trimming cost V 5 bases and J 7 bases; bases outside gene matches: 10. CDR3 loop: CASSLRQGIDGELFF. Written as DNA, the CDR3 is TGTGCCAGCTCATTACGACAGGGTATTGACGGGGAGCTGTTTTTT.

CDR3 nucleotides: TGTGCCAGCTCACAAGGGGGCGGCTATGGCTACACCTTC. Its translation is CASSQGGGYGYTF. The chain combines TRBV18 with TRBJ1-2, with 7 nucleotides matching TRBD1. The CDR3 runs to 13 residues. After removal of 4 bases from V and 4 bases from J, the junction contained 3 bases not matched to a gene. Germline assignment: CDR1 KGHSH and CDR2 LQKENI.

The rearrangement links TRBV27 to TRBJ1-4; 7 positions match TRBD1. CDR1 is MNHEY, CDR2 SMNVEV, per germline (reference sequence). The CDR3 is 13 residues long. Germline trimming cut 5 bases from V and 8 bases from J; bases unmatched to any gene: 5. The CDR3 is CASSRQGREKLFF. CDR3 in DNA: TGTGCCAGCAGTAGACAGGGAAGGGAAAAACTGTTTTTT.

This clone was counted once. The V call is TRBV12-3 or TRBV12-4, the J call TRBJ1-6; 7 nucleotides match TRBD1. The CDR3 contains 13 residues. The junction had 8 bases not matched to a gene; V was cut back by 8 bases and J by 10 bases. As DNA, the CDR3 is TGTGCCAGCCGCCGGACAGGAGGATCACCCCTCCACTTT. As protein: CASRRTGGSPLHF.

This rearrangement joins TRBV5-1 to TRBJ1-1; TRBD1 matches at 8 bases. The CDR3 is made up of 14 amino acids. The V gene end was trimmed by 0 bases and the J gene end by 4 bases; junction bases not matched to a gene: 2. Germline V gene sequence: CDR1 SGHRS, CDR2 YFSETQ. CDR3: CASSLGTGGTEAFF. The CDR3 nucleotides are TGCGCCAGCAGCTTGGGTACAGGGGGCACTGAAGCTTTCTTT.

The chain has TRBV19 and TRBJ2-2, with D possibly matching TRBD1 (6 bases). Germline values: CDR1 LNHDA, CDR2 SQIVND (reference sequence). V dropped 6 bases and J dropped 2 bases, with 13 bases sitting between them. This CDR3 comprises 15 residues. The CDR3: CASRPGGINTGELFF. The CDR3 bases are TGTGCCAGTAGGCCTGGGGGCATCAACACCGGGGAGCTGTTTTTT.